This T cell receptor (beta chain) was sequenced in a study of regulatory T cells in long-lasting Graves disease. The CDR3 is 14 residues long. Germline values: CDR1 MGHRA, CDR2 YSYEKL. Trimming removed 3 bases at V and 2 bases at J, with 10 bases between. Combining iRepertoire HTBI primers with Arm-PCR of CDR3 regions, the authors built TCR beta libraries. TCRdb re-called the multiplex PCR reads with MiXCR, one entry per CDR3 protein. This sample has roughly 500,000 distinct CDR3 sequences, with roughly 20% found just once. Time point given: persistent/refractory GD, antithyroid drugs over 5 years with positive TRAb. From RNA extracted from PBMCs, the TCR library was made.

The TCR comes from a female donor with Graves disease. The chain has TRBV4-1 and TRBJ1-1, with D perhaps matching TRBD1 (6 bases). The specimen comprised peripheral blood mononuclear cells (PBMCs), sampled when the disease was refractory, from a patient treated with antithyroid drugs. The CDR3 reads CASSQADSNTEAFF. In nucleotides, the CDR3 is TGCGCCAGCAGCCAGGCGGACAGCAACACTGAAGCTTTCTTT.